A single sample gave rise to the 12 T cell receptor beta chains below, sequenced in a study of radiation and T cells in renal cell carcinoma. Time point meaning: blood 4 weeks post-SBRT, at nephrectomy. Noted treatment: 15 Gy SBRT to primary tumor, nephrectomy 4 weeks later. TCRdb's table, derived via immunoSEQ multiplex PCR, lists solely in-frame clones and lacks some. The profile covers approximately 90,000 clones, with around four fifths appearing a single time and roughly a tenth taken by the ten largest. The source material was blood, sampled from a patient whose treatment included radiotherapy and nephrectomy. The receptors originated from a man aged 45-65 years with renal cell carcinoma.

This clone has a single count. The genes are TRBV25-1 and TRBJ2-3; D could derive from TRBD1 or TRBD2 (6 bases each). CDR3 length: 15 residues. The germline V gene has CDR1 MGHDK and CDR2 SYGVNS. Trimming took 1 base from V and 0 from J, leaving 8 bases between them. CDR3 sequence: CASSELGGSTDTQYF. The CDR3 nucleotides are TGTGCCAGCAGTGAATTAGGGGGGAGCACAGATACGCAGTATTTT.

The rearrangement links TRBV7-2 to TRBJ1-6; 8 bases agree with TRBD1. The CDR3 runs 15 residues. The germline V gene has CDR1 SGHTA and CDR2 FQGNSA. J gave up 19 bases and V 7 bases, and 21 bases lay outside the gene matches. Written as DNA, the CDR3 is TGTGCCAGCACACTACAGGGGGGGAAAAATTCAGAATTACACTTT. Its protein product is CASTLQGGKNSELHF.

To note about this clone: The junction does not match germline at one end; this may be a read error. This rearrangement joins TRBV7-7 to TRBJ2-3, with D perhaps matching TRBD1 (5 bases). Germline V gene data show CDR1 as SSHAT and CDR2 as FNYEAQ (reference sequence). This CDR3 has 13 residues. CDR3 in amino acids: CASSLDTQGTQYF. The CDR3 DNA follows: TGTGCTAGCAGCTTAGATACCCAGGGTACGCAGTATTTT.

This rearrangement joins TRBV9 to TRBJ1-3; no firm D call. Trimming stripped 3 bases from V and 3 bases from J, with 16 bases between. Germline V gives CDR1 SGDLS, CDR2 YYNGEE. The CDR3 covers 16 residues. This chain's CDR3 is CASSAPSSGIGNTIYF. The CDR3, as DNA: TGTGCCAGCAGCGCGCCGAGCTCGGGAATTGGAAACACCATATATTTT.

The chain recombines TRBV18 with TRBJ2-7; D uncertain. Trimming pared 2 bases from V and 5 bases from J, leaving 10 bases between. Germline CDR1 is KGHSH and CDR2 is LQKENI. The CDR3 length is 13 residues. The CDR3: CASSPTETHEQYF. The CDR3 DNA follows: TGTGCCAGCTCACCAACTGAAACCCACGAGCAGTACTTC.

This clone appeared a few times. The chain combines TRBV7-9 with TRBJ2-7, with D unresolved. Trimming removed 1 base at V and 7 bases at J, with 17 bases between. Germline values: CDR1 SEHNR, CDR2 FQNEAQ (reference sequence). The CDR3 sequence is 15 residues long. CDR3 sequence reads: CASSLDRVPVDEQYF. DNA of the CDR3: TGTGCCAGCAGCTTAGACAGAGTCCCGGTGGATGAGCAGTACTTC.

This sequence joins TRBV19 and TRBJ2-7; D ambiguous. Deletions cut 6 bases from V and 2 bases from J, with 20 bases between. CDR1 is LNHDA and CDR2 is SQIVND in the germline V gene (reference sequence). The CDR3 has 16 amino acids. In DNA form, the CDR3 reads TGTGCCAGTAGCGATCCTGGTCAGGCGATACCCTACGAGCAGTACTTC. Protein sequence: CASSDPGQAIPYEQYF. Full variable domain (rest looked up from reference TRBV19 and TRBJ2-7): DGGITQSPKYLFRKEGQNVTLSCEQNLNHDAMYWYRQDPGQGLRLIYYSQIVNDFQKGDIAEGYSVSREKKESFPLTVTSAQKNPTAFYLCASSDPGQAIPYEQYFGPGTRLTVT.

The J gene is TRBJ2-1, the V gene TRBV18; 10 nucleotides align to TRBD1. V gave up 10 bases and J gave up 4 bases; unmatched junction bases: 10. This CDR3 comprises 15 residues. CDR1 KGHSH and CDR2 LQKENI come from the germline V gene. The CDR3 here is CATRTGQGTYNEQFF. CDR3 coding DNA: TGTGCCACCCGAACGGGACAGGGGACATACAATGAGCAGTTCTTC.

This clone was seen only once. The V call is TRBV12-5, the J call TRBJ2-3; D remains ambiguous. In germline, CDR1 is LGHNT, CDR2 FRNRAP. The CDR3 contains 11 residues. With 7 bases removed from V and 7 bases from J, the gap between germline ends came to 9 bases. The CDR3 is CASALLNTQYF. The CDR3 nucleotides are TGTGCTAGTGCCCTGTTAAATACGCAGTATTTT.

For this clone: One end of the junction does not line up with germline, which may come from a read error. The chain uses TRBV2 and TRBJ2-1; the match to TRBD1 covers 9 bases. The CDR3 extends over 17 amino acids. In germline, CDR1 is SNHLY, CDR2 FYNNEI. The CDR3 DNA is TGTGCCAGCAGAGAAGTTGGGACAGGGTTTTCTGTAAATGAGCAGTTCTTC. It specifies CASREVGTGFSVNEQFF.

The chain employs TRBV28 and TRBJ1-5; 10 bases map to TRBD1. J lost 5 bases, V lost 9 bases, and 7 bases had no gene match. The germline CDR1 and CDR2 sequences are MDHEN and SYDVKM. The CDR3 contains 14 residues. CDR3 region: CASWGQGSYQPQHF. In DNA form, the CDR3 reads TGTGCCAGTTGGGGACAGGGGAGTTATCAGCCCCAGCATTTT.

The V and J genes are TRBV2 and TRBJ1-3; no reliable D call. In germline, CDR1 is SNHLY, CDR2 FYNNEI. V was pared by 6 bases and J by 0 bases, with 15 bases between. CDR3 size: 16 residues. The CDR3, as DNA: TGTGCCAGCAGGGACGTACAGTTTAGCTCTGGAAACACCATATATTTT. Residues: CASRDVQFSSGNTIYF.